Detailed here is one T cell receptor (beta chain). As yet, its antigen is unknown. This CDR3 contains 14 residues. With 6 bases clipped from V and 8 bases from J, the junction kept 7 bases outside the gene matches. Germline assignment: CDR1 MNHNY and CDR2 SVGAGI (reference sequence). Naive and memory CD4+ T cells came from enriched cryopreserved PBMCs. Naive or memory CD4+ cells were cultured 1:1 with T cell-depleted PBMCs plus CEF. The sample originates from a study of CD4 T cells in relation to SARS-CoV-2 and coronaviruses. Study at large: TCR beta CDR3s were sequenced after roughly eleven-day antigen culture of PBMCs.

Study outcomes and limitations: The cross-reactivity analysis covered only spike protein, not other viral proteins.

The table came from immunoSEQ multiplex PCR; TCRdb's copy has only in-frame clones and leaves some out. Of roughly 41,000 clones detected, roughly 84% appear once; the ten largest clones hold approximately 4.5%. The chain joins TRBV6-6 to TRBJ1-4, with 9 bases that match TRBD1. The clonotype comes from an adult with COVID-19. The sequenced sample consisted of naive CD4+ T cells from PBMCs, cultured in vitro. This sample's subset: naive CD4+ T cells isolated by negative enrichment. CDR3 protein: CASRLDRGKEKLFF. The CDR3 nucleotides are TGTGCCAGCAGACTAGACAGGGGGAAAGAAAAACTGTTTTTT.